This T cell receptor beta chain was found in a study of regulatory T cells in long-lasting Graves disease. Whole-study findings and limits: It was in persistent disease that TRBV28, TRBJ1-2 and TRBJ2-5 were favored.

Arm-PCR of CDR3 regions with iRepertoire HTBI primers generated TCR beta libraries. Original processing notes: Identification across samples found about 61 TRBV and 11 to 15 TRBJ segments. TCRdb fed the multiplex PCR reads into MiXCR, producing one record per CDR3 protein. The V and J calls here are based on TCRdb, not the publication. The table shows 500,000 or so distinct CDR3 sequences, with 14% occurring only once. Unmatched junction bases numbered 3, after V lost 4 bases and J lost 3 bases. Per the germline V gene, CDR1 is SQVTM and CDR2 is ANQGSEA. The CDR3 is 13 amino acids. As to time point: newly diagnosed GD, antithyroid drugs for less than 3 months. RNA from PBMCs was the source of the TCR library. For this clonotype: Its specificity is not known.

The sample was also reused in another study, on T cells in Graves' hyperthyroidism and ophthalmopathy. That study adds: Graves' hyperthyroidism was deemed stable given no ophthalmopathy progression within 18 months. Clinical symptoms, serum thyroxine and TRAb, thyroid ultrasound and orbital computed tomography were used for the diagnoses.

This clonotype was obtained from a woman aged 45 to 65 with Graves disease. This rearrangement joins TRBV29-1 to TRBJ2-3, with 8 bases lining up with TRBD2. The source material was peripheral blood mononuclear cells (PBMCs), sampled at new diagnosis, from a patient treated with antithyroid drugs. This chain's CDR3 is CSVVIAGTDTQYF. CDR3 nucleotides: TGCAGCGTTGTAATAGCGGGAACAGATACGCAGTATTTT.